Reported below is one TCR beta chain. Its antigen specificity is not known. No per-base quality is available; no much larger clone lies one base away. Libraries came from the immunoSEQ multiplex PCR assay. RNA was extracted from all samples and reverse transcribed into cDNA as template for TCR sequencing. SuperScript III was used to make first-strand cDNA, primed with a 2:1 mix of oligo-dT and random hexamers. A synthetic immune receptor repertoire was used to assess amplification bias, and residual bias was removed computationally. From the authors' description of their analysis: Raw reads were preprocessed to remove errors, and CDR3 was defined by IMGT conventions from the conserved cysteine to phenylalanine. Clonality was computed by normalizing Shannon entropy by log2 of the number of productive unique TCRs and subtracting the result from 1. Whether each scalp clone was CD4 or CD8 was inferred by checking scalp TCRbeta sequences against the CD4 and CD8 repertoires from sorted blood. The clones in this table, taken by TCRdb from immuneACCESS, are in-frame only. Not every clone is retained; where verified, under half of the shortfall comes from an unresolved V gene, and the cause of the rest is unknown. For V, J and clone size, that table is used; D and trimming come from the DNA. The sample table holds some 170,000 clones, of which 67% were seen once. The top ten clonotypes cover about an eighth of the sample.

Sample time point, as interpreted from the label and publication: baseline before oral tofacitinib. From alopecia areata patients, peripheral blood was collected along with lesional scalp punch biopsies. After PBMCs were isolated by density centrifugation and stained for CD3, CD4 and CD8, a FACSAria was used to sort CD4+ and CD8+ T cells. These data belong to a study of CD8+ T cells in alopecia areata (dated by TCRdb to the late 2010s). Some background on the complete study: Treated patients were enrolled in an open-label pilot trial of oral tofacitinib, 5 to 10 mg twice daily, for moderate-to-severe alopecia areata. Biopsies were taken from tofacitinib-treated patients at baseline and again at 4 and 24 weeks into treatment, and several of those patients also had a later scalp biopsy. Tofacitinib was given for 6 to 18 months, followed by 6 months of follow-up off drug to assess delayed response and recurrence. Clonality in the scalp was compared among normal scalp (n=4), patchy alopecia areata scalp (n=8), and alopecia totalis/universalis scalp (n=8). High-throughput TCRbeta sequencing was used to examine T cell clonal expansion in alopecia areata in both the C3H/HeJ mouse model and human patients. In humans, TCRbeta sequencing was performed on scalp tissue and on sorted CD4+ and CD8+ peripheral blood T cells from healthy controls and from patients with patchy or totalis/universalis alopecia areata. TCRbeta CDR3 regions were amplified by immunoSEQ multiplex PCR with 35 Vbeta forward and 13 Jbeta reverse primers. RNA came from the PAXgene miRNA kit for fixed scalp, the miRNeasy kit for PBMCs, and the RNeasy kit for mouse skin. Paper-wide results and their limitations: Unlike mouse skin, which is dominated by gammadelta T cells, normal human skin has resident alphabeta T cells that are also sequenced, and this complicates analysis of the scalp TCR repertoire. Shared TCR sequences between patients were less evident than in mice, which may be partly attributable to HLA diversity in the patient population. Compared with normal scalp, lesional scalp, particularly in alopecia totalis/universalis, had higher clonality and more expanded CD8+ clones, which suggests antigenic drive.

The sequencing here drew on CD8+ T cells sorted from blood, taken at week 0. This receptor was taken from a human donor with alopecia areata.

CDR3 region: CASRETGQGIQYF. The nucleotides read TGTGCCAGCAGGGAAACAGGTCAGGGCATTCAGTACTTC. Recombination joined TRBV2 with TRBJ2-4; possibly the D gene is TRBD1, per 5 matching bases. Inclusive of the bounding cysteine and phenylalanine, the CDR3 is 13 residues long. Only the CDR3 portion is preserved as DNA: 39 bases, with reading frame beginning at the first base. CDR1 SNHLY and CDR2 FYNNEI are derived from the germline V gene. V loses 6 bases of germline sequence and J loses 9 bases, and the interval between the two ends is 15 bases. The CDR3, completed at both ends by the reference TRBV2 and TRBJ2-4 genes, gives the full variable domain EPEVTQTPSHQVTQMGQEVILRCVPISNHLYFYWYRQILGQKVEFLVSFYNNEISEKSEIFDDQFSVERPDGSNFTLKIRSTKLEDSAMYFCASRETGQGIQYFGAGTRLSVL.